This TCR beta chain originates from a study of shared clonotypes between healthy human individuals. General study results and limits: The study found lower generation probabilities in non-shared clonotypes than in those shared by all four donors. Four donors had roughly 5% of their naive CD4 clonotypes in common.

V lost 4 bases to trimming and J lost 4 bases, with 14 bases between them. The germline CDR1 and CDR2 sequences are SGHRS and YFSETQ. This CDR3 has 15 amino acids. An even split of each subset's genomic DNA across several immunoSEQ plates was performed. The table came from immunoSEQ multiplex PCR; TCRdb's copy has only in-frame clones and leaves some out. Of about 2.3 million clones in the sample, 80% to 95% were seen once. With regard to this clone: What it binds is not known.

The chain joins TRBV5-1 to TRBJ1-4, with a weak D call TRBD1 (6 bases). The receptor was derived from a man between 18 and 29 years old in good health. Some clones in this sample may be carry-over from other donors' samples. Sequenced sample: naive CD4+ T cells from PBMCs. Regarding subset: CD45RA+ positively selected. The CDR3 DNA reads as TGCGCCAGCAGCACCTACAGGGCGAATAATGAAAAACTGTTTTTT. This codes for CASSTYRANNEKLFF.